The TCR beta chain described here comes from a study of cytomegalovirus exposure and HLA in healthy donors. As to this clone: No antigen is known for it.

Study-wide findings and caveats: CMV antigen specificity of a few CMV-associated chains was confirmed in vitro. Cytomegalovirus status was reportedly diagnosed by the classifier with high sensitivity and specificity. Most TCRs appeared rarely, but some public TCRs recurred in many donors. Cytomegalovirus association was listed for about 180 TCR beta chains.

Generated by immunoSEQ multiplex PCR, the TCRdb table keeps only in-frame clones and is missing some. The top ten clones hold more than 13% of a sample with about 220,000 clones, approximately 80% of them seen once. There are 15 residues in the CDR3. The ends were cut back, 7 bases at V and 1 base at J, with 19 bases in the middle. CDR1 and CDR2 (germline): SQVTM, ANQGSEA. The chain employs TRBV29-1 and TRBJ1-2; a possible D gene is TRBD1 (5 bases). The source is a woman aged 25 to 39 in good health and CMV-seropositive. The sample was PBMCs. The CDR3 sequence: CSATGTVDINYGYTF. The CDR3 bases are TGCAGCGCGACCGGGACGGTAGATATTAACTATGGCTACACCTTC.